The 18 T cell receptor beta chains in this list originate from one sample, sequenced in a study of metastatic and nonmetastatic thyroid tumors. Patients were all untreated before their thyroid surgery. TCRdb re-called the PCR reads via MiXCR. The sample includes about 43,000 clones, around 3.1% seen only once; the top ten take approximately 9.6%. The source material was blood. The origin of the receptors is a female donor with papillary thyroid cancer or a benign thyroid nodule (not recorded which). Some clones in this sample may be carry-over from other donors' samples.

This clone showed up many times. This chain links TRBV3-1 with TRBJ2-1; a possible D gene is TRBD2 (6 bases). This CDR3 spans 13 amino acids. Trimming shortened V by 2 bases and J by 13 bases, and 15 bases separated the two germline ends. Germline CDR1 reads LGHDT; CDR2 reads YNNKEL (reference sequence). CDR3 amino acids: CASSQNAGTYQFF. CDR3 bases: TGTGCCAGCAGCCAAAACGCCGGGACTTACCAGTTCTTC.

There are many counts of this clone. The chain links TRBV2 to TRBJ1-5; D might be TRBD1 (5 bases). The CDR3 consists of 15 residues. V dropped 5 bases and J dropped 5 bases, with 16 bases sitting between them. Per the germline V gene, CDR1 is SNHLY and CDR2 is FYNNEI. Here the CDR3 DNA reads TGTGCCAGCAGTCCTGGGACGGCGACGTATCAGCCCCAGCATTTT. It is translated as CASSPGTATYQPQHF.

A single count supports this clone. The chain joins TRBV6-2 or TRBV6-3 to TRBJ2-7; weak D call: TRBD2 (6 bases). Germline V gene data show CDR1 as MNHEY and CDR2 as SVGEGT. Trimming cost V 8 bases and J 1 base, with 12 bases left between them. The CDR3 is 13 residues long. CDR3 amino acids: CASGAGSSYEQYF. The CDR3 DNA is TGTGCCAGCGGCGCGGGGAGTTCCTACGAGCAGTACTTC.

A few counts support this clone. The CDR3 DNA sequence: TGTGCCAGCAGTGCCGGGACAGGGTTTAACGAGCAGTACTTC. Protein sequence: CASSAGTGFNEQYF. This chain joins TRBV6-2 or TRBV6-3 and TRBJ2-7; the match to TRBD1 covers 9 bases. The junction had 7 bases not matched to a gene; V was cut back by 5 bases and J by 5 bases. Germline CDR1 MNHEY, CDR2 SVGEGT. This CDR3 is built from 14 residues.

The sample holds many counts of this clone. Compared with germline, one end of the junction differs, possibly owing to a read error. Other nucleotide sequences from this sample produce the same CDR3. The chain employs TRBV30 and TRBJ1-1; D not resolved. The CDR3 runs to 15 residues. The germline CDR1 and CDR2 sequences are GTSNPN and SVGIG (reference sequence). The CDR3 here is CAWSRVRWDGSEAFF. As DNA, the CDR3 is TGTGCCTGGAGCCGGGTCCGGTGGGATGGTTCTGAAGCGTTCTTT.

This clone was picked up many times. V gene TRBV30 combines with J gene TRBJ2-7, with D unclear. Trimming pared 0 bases from V and 1 base from J, leaving 7 bases between. Germline V gene lookup returns CDR1 GTSNPN and CDR2 SVGIG (reference sequence). This CDR3 is built from 13 residues. CDR3 loop: CAWSVTVSYEQYF. The DNA of the CDR3 is TGTGCCTGGAGTGTAACGGTGTCCTACGAGCAGTACTTC.

The chain joins TRBV27 to TRBJ2-7; 10 bases align to TRBD1. Trimming at V came to 4 bases and at J to 5 bases, leaving 8 bases not matched to a gene. This CDR3 comprises 15 residues. Germline loops: CDR1 MNHEY, CDR2 SMNVEV (reference sequence). The CDR3 DNA reads as TGTGCCAGCAGTTCCAGGGACAGGGGTGGCCACGAGCAGTACTTC. Translated: CASSSRDRGGHEQYF.

This clone came up many times. The chain links TRBV6-1 to TRBJ2-7; D ambiguous. The CDR3 is 15 amino acids. Trimming took off 6 bases at V and 3 bases at J, with 18 bases between the two ends. Germline CDR1 and CDR2: MNHNS and SASEGT. The CDR3 reads CASSGVEGGHYEQYF. The CDR3 DNA is TGTGCCAGCAGCGGTGTGGAAGGCGGCCACTACGAGCAGTACTTC.

This clone was counted at least ten times. The chain combines TRBV4-1 with TRBJ1-2, with unresolved D. CDR1 and CDR2 (germline): MGHRA, YSYEKL. This CDR3 region has 12 residues. Trimming left V 1 base short and J 1 base short, with 1 base between. CDR3 in amino acids: CASSQVNYGYTF. The CDR3 DNA follows: TGCGCCAGCAGCCAAGTTAACTATGGCTACACCTTC.

This clone was observed many times. The CDR3: CASGKGTGWTEAFF. Here the CDR3 DNA reads TGTGCTAGTGGCAAAGGGACAGGGTGGACTGAAGCTTTCTTT. The rearrangement uses TRBV12-5 and TRBJ1-1; 9 bases align to TRBD1. V lost 6 bases to trimming and J lost 5 bases; unmatched junction nucleotides: 7. CDR1 and CDR2 (germline): LGHNT, FRNRAP. This CDR3 has 14 amino acids.

This clone was observed many times. The J gene is TRBJ2-4, the V gene TRBV5-1; TRBD1 agrees at 7 bases. Germline loops: CDR1 SGHRS, CDR2 YFSETQ. The CDR3 runs to 17 residues. Trimming cost V 0 bases and J 0 bases; bases outside gene matches: 6. CDR3 protein: CASSLGSQGRAKNIQYF. The CDR3 DNA is TGCGCCAGCAGCTTGGGGTCACAGGGGAGAGCCAAAAACATTCAGTACTTC. The full variable domain, rest sourced from reference TRBV5-1 and TRBJ2-4, is KAGVTQTPRYLIKTRGQQVTLSCSPISGHRSVSWYQQTPGQGLQFLFEYFSETQRNKGNFPGRFSGRQFSNSRSEMNVSTLELGDSALYLCASSLGSQGRAKNIQYFGAGTRLSVL.

This clone was found many times. This sequence joins TRBV12-3 or TRBV12-4 and TRBJ1-1; the D gene is possibly TRBD1 (5 bases). V shed 6 bases and J shed 7 bases, with 15 bases lying between them. There are 13 residues in the CDR3. CDR3: CASRATSGGEAFF. For the CDR3, the DNA is TGTGCCAGCAGGGCAACATCGGGGGGTGAAGCTTTCTTT.

The sample holds many counts of this clone. The chain uses TRBV11-2 and TRBJ2-5; D gene unclear. V lost 1 base, J lost 4 bases, and 10 bases lay in between. This CDR3 spans 14 amino acids. Germline CDR1 SGHAT, CDR2 FQNNGV. The CDR3 region is CASSLVVRGETQYF. CDR3 bases: TGTGCCAGCAGCTTAGTAGTGAGAGGAGAGACCCAGTACTTC. The full variable domain, in which reference TRBV11-2 and TRBJ2-5 provide the parts outside the CDR3, is EAGVAQSPRYKIIEKRQSVAFWCNPISGHATLYWYQQILGQGPKLLIQFQNNGVVDDSQLPKDRFSAERLKGVDSTLKIQPAKLEDSAVYLCASSLVVRGETQYFGPGTRLLVL.

This clone was seen ten or more times. A much larger clonotype is one base distant, so this may be a read error. V usage is TRBV20-1 and J usage is TRBJ2-1, with D perhaps assigned TRBD1 or TRBD2 (6 bases each). The CDR3 covers 17 residues. V lost 2 bases and J 0 bases, leaving 17 bases between the germline ends. Looked up from germline, CDR1 is DFQATT and CDR2 is SNEGSKA (reference sequence). The CDR3 region is CSARRGAGLSSYNEQFF. CDR3 nucleotides: TGCAGTGCTAGAAGGGGGGCCGGCCTCTCCTCCTACAATGAGCAGTTCTTC.

This clone was seen many times. The V and J genes are TRBV28 and TRBJ1-2, with TRBD1 as a possible D gene (5 bases). CDR1 and CDR2 (germline): MDHEN, SYDVKM. This CDR3 region has 14 residues. V was cut by 5 bases and J by 5 bases, with 15 bases left in between. CDR3 nucleotide sequence: TGTGCCAGCAGTATTCGACAGATGAGTTATGGCTACACCTTC. Its protein is CASSIRQMSYGYTF.

As DNA, the CDR3 is TGTGCCAGCCGATGGGAGGGAGGCACAGATACGCAGTATTTT. Protein product: CASRWEGGTDTQYF. The rearrangement uses TRBV2 and TRBJ2-3; the match to TRBD2 covers 7 bases. Germline lookup yields CDR1 SNHLY and CDR2 FYNNEI. The V and J ends lost 8 bases and 1 base, in that order; junction bases with no gene match: 6. The CDR3 loop spans 14 amino acids. The complete variable domain, with remaining parts taken from reference TRBV2 and TRBJ2-3, reads EPEVTQTPSHQVTQMGQEVILRCVPISNHLYFYWYRQILGQKVEFLVSFYNNEISEKSEIFDDQFSVERPDGSNFTLKIRSTKLEDSAMYFCASRWEGGTDTQYFGPGTRLTVL.

This clone came up many times. The V call is TRBV11-2, the J call TRBJ2-1; a possible D gene is TRBD1 (5 bases). Germline V gives CDR1 SGHAT, CDR2 FQNNGV. The CDR3 spans 16 residues. The ends were cut back, 3 bases at V and 0 bases at J, with 12 bases in the middle. For the CDR3, the DNA is TGTGCCAGCAGCTTTAGGCCGACAGACTCCTACAATGAGCAGTTCTTC. It is translated as CASSFRPTDSYNEQFF.

This clone was detected a few times. One end of the junction does not line up with germline, which may come from a read error. V gene TRBV27 combines with J gene TRBJ2-2; D assignment may be TRBD1 or TRBD2 (5 bases each). The CDR3 consists of 15 residues. CDR1 is MNHEY, CDR2 SMNVEV, per germline (reference sequence). CDR3 sequence reads: CASSWDGVGTGELFF. In nucleotides, the CDR3 is TGTGCCAGCAGTTGGGACGGGGTCGGCACCGGGGAGCTTTTTTTT.